This T cell receptor (beta chain) is drawn from a study of T cell responses to AZD1222 COVID-19 vaccine (dated by TCRdb to the early 2020s). A note on the overall study: AZD1222 recipients whose second dose came at about 4 weeks and those whose second dose came at about 12 weeks were combined into one group, since spike-specific TCR depth and breadth did not differ between the two schedules. Trial participants were enrolled into age subgroups of 18-55, 56-69 and 70-plus years, which contained approximately 150, 28 and 58 TCR-sequenced participants, respectively. TCR sequencing was performed for approximately 240 trial participants, of whom 200 to 220 were given two doses of AZD1222 and around 25 were given two doses of MenACWY control vaccine. What the authors observed across the whole study: Reportedly, close to half of the unique spike-specific TCRs recognized epitopes lying outside the regions that are mutated in the B.1.351 and B.1.1.7 variants. In the small 56-69-year group, the increase in depth fell short of significance, most likely because of low power. CD4 TCRs associated with the vaccine covered the entire spike protein, and the dominant responses were in regions 160-218 and 743-854. Only five to seven AZD1222 recipients were SARS-CoV-2 seropositive at baseline, limiting conclusions about previously exposed vaccinees. Because no day 14 peak-response samples were available, repertoires were characterized only after the peak T cell response. Participants were mostly white British, with more females than males. The authors suggested clonal diversity may have been underestimated. After two AZD1222 doses, spike-specific TCR breadth and depth were significantly higher than at day 0 and than in MenACWY recipients.

In the paper's terms, the time point label means: baseline before first vaccination. The vaccinee samples were drawn from two UK trials, COV001 and COV002, one of which was a single-blind randomized controlled phase 2/3 trial testing AZD1222 (ChAdOx1 nCoV-19) in healthy adults. Trial participant PBMC samples were collected at day 0 and day 28 after the second dose for TCRbeta chain sequencing. On this clone itself: The antigen this receptor binds is unknown. Per-base qualities were not stored, and no clone one base away is much larger.

The CDR3 regions of human TCRbeta chains were analyzed by immunosequencing. As for how the authors treated the data: TCRs in the repertoires were matched against a reference library of SARS-CoV-2-specific TCRs that had been generated with the MIRA antigen-specificity platform. Breadth was defined as the fraction of unique TCRs that were SARS-CoV-2-associated, and depth was defined as the fraction of total T cells that were SARS-CoV-2-associated. Each spike-specific TCR was assigned to its reactive spike region and to a CD4 or CD8 class using the MIRA data. Log10-transformed breadth and depth values were compared by one-way ANOVA with Sidak's multiple comparisons tests. The source is immuneACCESS, and TCRdb retained only in-frame sequences with V and J called. Part of the clones is not carried over; for the studies checked, unresolved V genes explain less than half of this, and the remainder is unexplained. Clonal size and the V and J genes are those of that table, whereas D and trimming came from the DNA. In this sample the table shows approximately 130,000 clones, 90% to 95% of which occur a single time. The ten largest clones add up to 1.5% to 2% of the sample.

The CDR3 holds 14 amino acids from the cysteine to the phenylalanine. The entry retains the CDR3 DNA only, 42 bases that are in frame from base 1. V is pared back by 1 base and J by 0 bases, with 6 bases lying between the germline termini. The germline V gene (reference sequence) yields LNHNV for CDR1 and YYDKDF for CDR2. This specimen consisted of peripheral blood, obtained on day 0 of AZD1222 vaccination. The sequence derives from an adult in good health. The rearranged segments are TRBV15 and TRBJ1-1; the D gene cannot be named for sure. The DNA reads as follows: TGTGCCACCAGCAGAGGTGGCCTGAACACTGAAGCTTTCTTT. Its amino acids are CATSRGGLNTEAFF.